This TCR beta chain emerged from a study of blood T cell repertoires in COVID-19. Study-wide context: COVID-19 samples collected from the United States, Italy and Spain covered acute and convalescent phases.

Only one count was recorded for this clone. Germline CDR1 reads SGHKS; CDR2 reads YYEKEE (reference sequence). The CDR3 sequence is 16 residues long. V lost 4 bases and J lost 3; bases outside the gene matches: 4. The method was immunoSEQ multiplex PCR; TCRdb's version includes in-frame clones alone and lacks a portion of them. The sample includes about 200,000 clones, roughly 79% seen only once; the top ten take 6% to 8%. The V gene is TRBV5-5, the J gene TRBJ2-3; TRBD2 matches at 14 bases. The sample taken for sequencing was peripheral blood. The clonotype was recovered from a human donor with acute or convalescent COVID-19. The donor label of this sample is uncertain. The CDR3 loop reads CASSPGTSGSTDTQYF. The CDR3 DNA follows: TGTGCCAGCAGCCCGGGGACTAGCGGGAGTACAGATACGCAGTATTTT.